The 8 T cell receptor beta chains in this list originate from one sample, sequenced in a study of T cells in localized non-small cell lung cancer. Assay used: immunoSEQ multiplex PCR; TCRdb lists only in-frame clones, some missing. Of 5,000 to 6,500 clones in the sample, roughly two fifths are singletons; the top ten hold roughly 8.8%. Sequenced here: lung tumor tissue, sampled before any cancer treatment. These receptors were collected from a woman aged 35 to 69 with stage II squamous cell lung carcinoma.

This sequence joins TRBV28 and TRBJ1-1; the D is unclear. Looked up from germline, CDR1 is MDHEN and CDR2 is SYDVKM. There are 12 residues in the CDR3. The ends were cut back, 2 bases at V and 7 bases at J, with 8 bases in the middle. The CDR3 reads CASSLRTIEAFF. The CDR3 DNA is TGTGCCAGCAGTTTAAGGACTATTGAAGCTTTCTTT. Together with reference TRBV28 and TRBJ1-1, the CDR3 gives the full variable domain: DVKVTQSSRYLVKRTGEKVFLECVQDMDHENMFWYRQDPGLGLRLIYFSYDVKMKEKGDIPEGYSVSREKKERFSLILESASTNQTSMYLCASSLRTIEAFFGQGTRLTVV.

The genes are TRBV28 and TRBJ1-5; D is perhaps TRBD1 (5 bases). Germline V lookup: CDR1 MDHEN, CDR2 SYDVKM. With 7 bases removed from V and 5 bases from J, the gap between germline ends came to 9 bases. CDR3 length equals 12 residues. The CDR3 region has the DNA TGTGCCAGCACTAAGGGGCATCAGCCCCAGCATTTT. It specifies CASTKGHQPQHF. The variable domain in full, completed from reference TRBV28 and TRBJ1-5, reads DVKVTQSSRYLVKRTGEKVFLECVQDMDHENMFWYRQDPGLGLRLIYFSYDVKMKEKGDIPEGYSVSREKKERFSLILESASTNQTSMYLCASTKGHQPQHFGDGTRLSIL.

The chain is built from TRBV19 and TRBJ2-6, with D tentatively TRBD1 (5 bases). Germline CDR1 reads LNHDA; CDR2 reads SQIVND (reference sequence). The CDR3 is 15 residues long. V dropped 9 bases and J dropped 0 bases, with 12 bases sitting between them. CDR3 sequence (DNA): TGTGCCAGCACCCGTCAGGGCTCTGGGGCCAACGTCCTGACTTTC. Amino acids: CASTRQGSGANVLTF.

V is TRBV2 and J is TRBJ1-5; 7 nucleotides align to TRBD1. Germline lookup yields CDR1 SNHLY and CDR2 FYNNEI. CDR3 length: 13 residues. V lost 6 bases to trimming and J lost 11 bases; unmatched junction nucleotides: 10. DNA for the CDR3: TGTGCCAGCAGGACAGGGACGGTACGGGCCCAGCATTTT. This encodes CASRTGTVRAQHF.

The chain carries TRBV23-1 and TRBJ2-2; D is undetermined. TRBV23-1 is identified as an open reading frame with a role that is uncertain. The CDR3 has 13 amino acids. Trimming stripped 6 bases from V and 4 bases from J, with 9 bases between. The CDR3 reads CASSFGLTGELFF. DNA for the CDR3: TGCGCCAGCAGCTTCGGGCTCACCGGGGAGCTGTTTTTT.

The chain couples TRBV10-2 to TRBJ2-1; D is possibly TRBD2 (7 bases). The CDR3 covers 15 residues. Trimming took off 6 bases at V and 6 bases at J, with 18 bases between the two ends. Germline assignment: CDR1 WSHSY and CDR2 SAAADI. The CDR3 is CASREGGGFLNEQFF. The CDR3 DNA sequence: TGCGCCAGCAGGGAGGGAGGGGGGTTCCTCAATGAGCAGTTCTTC.

The CDR3 region is CASSYRGTEAFF. CDR3 nucleotide sequence: TGCGCCAGCAGCTACAGGGGAACTGAAGCTTTCTTT. The chain joins TRBV10-2 to TRBJ1-1; TRBD1 agrees at 7 bases. This CDR3 comprises 12 residues. Trimming removed 6 bases from V and 5 bases from J; junction bases left unmatched: 3. Germline V lookup: CDR1 WSHSY, CDR2 SAAADI.

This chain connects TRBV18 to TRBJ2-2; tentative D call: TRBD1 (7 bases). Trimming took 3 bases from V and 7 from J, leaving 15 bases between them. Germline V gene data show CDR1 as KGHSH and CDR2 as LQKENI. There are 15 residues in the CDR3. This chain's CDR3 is CASSPEGAFVGELFF. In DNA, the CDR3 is TGTGCCAGCTCACCGGAGGGGGCGTTCGTCGGGGAGCTGTTTTTT.